This TCR beta chain was identified in a study of shared clonotypes between healthy human individuals. Findings and limits, study-wide: Relative to clonotypes present in all four donors, those not shared had lower generation probabilities.

The germline V and J ends were trimmed by 0 bases and 4 bases, with 12 bases remaining between them. Germline values: CDR1 MNHEY, CDR2 SVGAGI. CDR3 length: 15 residues. The run depth of the assay was deep. The data were produced by immunoSEQ multiplex PCR, yet TCRdb's version contains in-frame clones alone and is incomplete. The table has 2,500,000 or so clones, 80% to 95% seen once. Healthy HIV-negative adults without recent acute infections or vaccinations served as donors. This clone has just a few counts. Its antigen is currently unknown. This receptor was taken from a young man in good health. Some clones in this sample may be carry-over from other donors' samples. The sample consisted of naive CD4+ T cells from PBMCs. Indicated subset: CD45RA+ positively selected. This chain uses TRBV6-5 with TRBJ1-1; D is perhaps TRBD1 (5 bases). CDR3 DNA: TGTGCCAGCAGTTACTCTCCGACAGAGACCACTGAAGCTTTCTTT. Its protein product is CASSYSPTETTEAFF.